This T cell receptor (beta chain) was documented in a study of CD8+ T cells in alopecia areata. The treatment was: oral pan-JAK inhibitor, 5-10 mg twice daily. Extracted RNA was reverse transcribed into cDNA, the sequencing template. Assay used: immunoSEQ multiplex PCR; TCRdb lists only in-frame clones, some missing. The sample has 190,000 or so clones, around 58% seen once. The V gene's germline CDR1 is SGHDT and CDR2 YYEEEE. V was clipped by 0 bases and J by 3 bases, with 7 bases between them. The CDR3 is 14 amino acids. This TCR derives from a human donor with alopecia areata. The sample was CD8+ T cells sorted from blood, taken at week 24, from a patient treated with tofacitinib. This chain joins TRBV5-6 and TRBJ1-5; D uncertain. CDR3 sequence reads: CASSLGLVNQPQHF. CDR3 in DNA: TGTGCCAGCAGCTTGGGGTTGGTCAATCAGCCCCAGCATTTT.